This T cell receptor beta chain was captured in a study of T cell responses to AZD1222 COVID-19 vaccine. Study-wide points: Spike-specific TCR breadth and depth rose after two AZD1222 doses.

The CDR3 contains 13 residues. V gave up 4 bases and J gave up 6 bases, with 12 bases separating them. CDR1 and CDR2 from the germline V gene are LGHDT and YNNKEL (reference sequence). Using immunoSEQ multiplex PCR, the repertoire was profiled, and TCRdb retains in-frame clones only, with some absent. Here the sample spans some 180,000 clones, over 80% being singletons. This clone has a single count. What it binds is unknown. The clonotype originates from an adult in good health. This material consisted of peripheral blood, taken on day 0 of AZD1222 vaccination. V usage is TRBV3-1 (or the pseudogene TRBV3-2) and J usage is TRBJ1-2; D possibly corresponds to TRBD1 (6 bases). The CDR3 bases are TGTGCCAGCAGCCCGGCGGGACACAATGGCTACACCTTC. Translation gives CASSPAGHNGYTF.